Here is one T cell receptor (beta chain) with its context. As yet, its antigen is unknown. These data are taken from a study of shared clonotypes between healthy human individuals. Study-wide results and limits: The small donor group covered limited genetic and exposure diversity. Naive subsets generally had larger estimated richness than memory subsets.

Looked up from germline, CDR1 is SGHNT and CDR2 is YENEEA. V lost 1 base, J lost 0 bases, and 13 bases lay in between. CDR3 length equals 17 residues. Original methodology: From ImmunoSEQ came sequences covering only the junction and carrying no quality scores, so filtering differed. Only in-frame clones appear in the TCRdb table, and some are missing; sequencing was by immunoSEQ multiplex PCR. That table supplies the V and J calls and clone size; D and trimming were determined from the DNA. The sample yields approximately 980,000 clones, approximately 76% seen once. This rearrangement joins TRBV11-3 to TRBJ2-1; D ambiguous. The source of this sequence is a man between 18 and 35 years old in good health. Sequencing was carried out using memory CD4+ T cells sorted from blood. This sample's subset: CD45RA-negative fraction. The chain's CDR3 is CASSLGAKTSSYNEQFF. DNA of the CDR3: TGTGCCAGCAGCTTAGGAGCTAAAACAAGCTCCTACAATGAGCAGTTCTTC. The full variable domain, rest sourced from reference TRBV11-3 and TRBJ2-1, is EAGVVQSPRYKIIEKKQPVAFWCNPISGHNTLYWYLQNLGQGPELLIRYENEEAVDDSQLPKDRFSAERLKGVDSTLKIQPAELGDSAVYLCASSLGAKTSSYNEQFFGPGTRLTVL.